This entry features one T cell receptor (beta chain) sequence. This entry comes from a study of blood T cell repertoires in COVID-19. Assay: immunoSEQ multiplex PCR; the TCRdb copy retains only in-frame clones and omits some. The table has around 120,000 clones, nearly 90% seen once. This TCR came from an older woman with COVID-19, enrolled during active disease. Sequencing was performed on peripheral blood.

The CDR3 DNA sequence: TGTGCCATCAGTGAGATTCTCGGAAACACCATATATTTT. Translated: CAISEILGNTIYF. The chain combines TRBV10-3 with TRBJ1-3; D remains ambiguous. V lost 2 bases and J 4 bases, leaving 6 bases between the germline ends. Germline V gene lookup returns CDR1 ENHRY and CDR2 SYGVKD. The CDR3 is made up of 13 amino acids.